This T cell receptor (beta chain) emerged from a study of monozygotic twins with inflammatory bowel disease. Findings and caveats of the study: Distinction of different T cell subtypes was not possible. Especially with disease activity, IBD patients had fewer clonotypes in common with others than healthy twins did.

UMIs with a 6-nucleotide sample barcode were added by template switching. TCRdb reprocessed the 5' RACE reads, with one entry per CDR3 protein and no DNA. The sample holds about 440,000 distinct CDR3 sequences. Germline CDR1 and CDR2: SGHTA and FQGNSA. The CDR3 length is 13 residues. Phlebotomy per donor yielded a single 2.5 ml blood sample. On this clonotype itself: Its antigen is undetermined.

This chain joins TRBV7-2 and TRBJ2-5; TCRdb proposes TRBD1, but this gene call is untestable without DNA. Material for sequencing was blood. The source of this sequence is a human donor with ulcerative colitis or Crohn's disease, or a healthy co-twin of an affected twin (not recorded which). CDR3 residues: CASSLSVDSTQYF.